Sequencing of this TCR beta chain was carried out in a study of cytomegalovirus exposure and HLA in healthy donors. Study as a whole: One earlier analysis, a look at roughly 180 million T cells, found almost 120 million unique TCR beta sequences. Overall study findings and caveats: Among TCR sequences, most were rare, though some public TCRs appeared in many donors. Immune exposure data for these donors was limited to CMV serostatus.

This clone was observed a handful of times. The target antigen is unknown. Trimming shortened V by 4 bases and J by 4 bases, and 9 bases separated the two germline ends. The CDR3 consists of 12 residues. The germline CDR1 and CDR2 sequences are SQVTM and ANQGSEA. PCR used 60 Vbeta primers and 13 Jbeta primers. The data were produced by immunoSEQ multiplex PCR, yet TCRdb's version contains in-frame clones alone and is incomplete. Of under 200,000 clones in the sample, 81% are singletons; the top ten hold about 2.1%. The V and J genes are TRBV29-1 and TRBJ2-3; D call uncertain. The sequenced sample consisted of PBMCs. The TCR sequence derives from a woman under 30 in good health and CMV-seronegative. CDR3 nucleotide sequence: TGCAGCGTTGTACCGAGTTCAGATACGCAGTATTTT. It specifies CSVVPSSDTQYF.